This T cell receptor (beta chain) emerged from a study of T cell responses to AZD1222 COVID-19 vaccine. Study overall: Second doses at about 4 or about 12 weeks were pooled. Broader study findings: After the peak T cell response, and only then, were repertoires sampled. Two AZD1222 administrations were followed by greater Spike-specific TCR breadth and depth.

With 3 bases removed from V and 3 bases from J, the gap between germline ends came to 17 bases. CDR1 and CDR2 from the germline V gene are MNHNS and SASEGT. The CDR3 loop spans 16 amino acids. Clones were sequenced by immunoSEQ multiplex PCR, and TCRdb holds only the in-frame ones, with some missing. The data contain about 62,000 clones, 70% to 90% of them singletons. Concerning this clone itself: The antigen is not known.

This chain links TRBV6-1 with TRBJ1-1, with a weak D call TRBD1 (5 bases). The TCR originated in an adult in good health. This sample comprised peripheral blood, obtained on day 0 of AZD1222 vaccination. This chain's CDR3 is CASSEGVGVPDTEAFF. The CDR3 DNA reads as TGTGCCAGCAGTGAGGGTGTAGGGGTACCTGACACTGAAGCTTTCTTT.